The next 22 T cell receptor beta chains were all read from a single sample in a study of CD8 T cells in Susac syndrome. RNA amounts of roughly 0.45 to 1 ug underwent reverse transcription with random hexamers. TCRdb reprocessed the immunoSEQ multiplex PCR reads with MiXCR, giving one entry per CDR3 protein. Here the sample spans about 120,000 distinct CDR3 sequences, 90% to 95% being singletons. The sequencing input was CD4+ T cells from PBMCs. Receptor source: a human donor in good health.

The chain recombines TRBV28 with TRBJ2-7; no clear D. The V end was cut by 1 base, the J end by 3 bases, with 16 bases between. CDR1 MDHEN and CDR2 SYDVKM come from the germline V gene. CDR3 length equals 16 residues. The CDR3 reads CASSLFGQWPRYEQYF. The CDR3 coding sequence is TGTGCCAGCAGTTTATTTGGGCAGTGGCCCCGCTACGAGCAGTACTTC.

The CDR3 DNA sequence: TGTGCCAGCAGCGCTCTAGCGGGAGGAGTGACAGATACGCAGTATTTT. Amino acid sequence: CASSALAGGVTDTQYF. This sequence joins TRBV9 and TRBJ2-3, with 11 bases that match TRBD2. The V gene end was trimmed by 3 bases and the J gene end by 3 bases; junction bases not matched to a gene: 6. This CDR3 has 16 residues. Per germline, CDR1 SGDLS and CDR2 YYNGEE.

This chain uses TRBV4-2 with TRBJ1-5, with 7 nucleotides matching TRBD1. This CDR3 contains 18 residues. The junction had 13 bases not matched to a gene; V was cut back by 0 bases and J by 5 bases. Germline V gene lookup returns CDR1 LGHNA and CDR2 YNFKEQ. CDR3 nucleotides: TGTGCCAGCAGCCAAGACCTGAGAAGGGACAGCCTTTATCAGCCCCAGCATTTT. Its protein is CASSQDLRRDSLYQPQHF.

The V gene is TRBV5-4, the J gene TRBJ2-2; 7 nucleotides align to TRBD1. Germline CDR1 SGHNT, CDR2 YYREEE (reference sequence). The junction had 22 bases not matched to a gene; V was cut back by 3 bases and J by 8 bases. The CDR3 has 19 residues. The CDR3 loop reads CASSSPSGKGATLGGELFF. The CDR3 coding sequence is TGTGCCAGCAGCTCCCCGAGTGGGAAGGGGGCGACCCTCGGGGGGGAGCTGTTTTTT.

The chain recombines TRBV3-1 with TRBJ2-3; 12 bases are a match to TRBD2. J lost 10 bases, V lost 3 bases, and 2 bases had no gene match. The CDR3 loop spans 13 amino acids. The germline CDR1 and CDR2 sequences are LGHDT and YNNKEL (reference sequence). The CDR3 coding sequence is TGTGCCAGCAGCCAGCCTAGCGGGAGGGCGCAGTATTTT. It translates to CASSQPSGRAQYF.

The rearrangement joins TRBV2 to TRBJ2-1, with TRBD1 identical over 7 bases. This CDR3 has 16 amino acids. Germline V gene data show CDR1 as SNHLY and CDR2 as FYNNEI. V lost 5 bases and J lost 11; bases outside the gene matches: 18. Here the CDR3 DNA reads TGTGCCAGCAGTCACCCGGGACAGACTAACAAGAATAAGCAGTTCTTC. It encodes CASSHPGQTNKNKQFF.

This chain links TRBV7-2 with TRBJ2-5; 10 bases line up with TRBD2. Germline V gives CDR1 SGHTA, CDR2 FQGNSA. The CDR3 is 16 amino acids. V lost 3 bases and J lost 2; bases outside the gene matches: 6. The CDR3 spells CASSFTSGTPQETQYF. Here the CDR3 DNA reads TGTGCCAGCAGCTTCACTAGCGGGACACCACAAGAGACCCAGTACTTC.

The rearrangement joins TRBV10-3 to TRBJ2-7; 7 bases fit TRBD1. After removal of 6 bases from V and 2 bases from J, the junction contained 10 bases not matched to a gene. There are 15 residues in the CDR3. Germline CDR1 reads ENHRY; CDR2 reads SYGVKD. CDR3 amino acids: CAIRGQATGTYEQYF. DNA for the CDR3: TGTGCCATCAGGGGACAAGCGACAGGGACCTACGAGCAGTACTTC.

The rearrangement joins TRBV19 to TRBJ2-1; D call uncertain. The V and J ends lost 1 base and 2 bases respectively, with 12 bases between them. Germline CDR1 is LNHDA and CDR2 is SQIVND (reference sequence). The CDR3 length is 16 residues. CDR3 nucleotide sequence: TGTGCCAGTAGTATAGGTGCGAGCACCCCCTACAATGAGCAGTTCTTC. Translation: CASSIGASTPYNEQFF.

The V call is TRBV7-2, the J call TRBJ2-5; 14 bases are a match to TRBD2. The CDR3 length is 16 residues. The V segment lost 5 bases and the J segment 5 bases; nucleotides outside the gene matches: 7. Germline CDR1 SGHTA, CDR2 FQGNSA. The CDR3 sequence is CASSAGLAGEGETQYF. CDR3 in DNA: TGTGCCAGCAGCGCGGGACTAGCGGGAGAAGGGGAGACCCAGTACTTC.

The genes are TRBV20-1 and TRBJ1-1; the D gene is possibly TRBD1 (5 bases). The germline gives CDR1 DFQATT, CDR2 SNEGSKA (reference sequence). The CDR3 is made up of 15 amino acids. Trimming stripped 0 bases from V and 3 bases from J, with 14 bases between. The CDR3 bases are TGCAGTGCTAGAGATCTTAGGCAGGGTGACACTGAAGCTTTCTTT. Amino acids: CSARDLRQGDTEAFF.

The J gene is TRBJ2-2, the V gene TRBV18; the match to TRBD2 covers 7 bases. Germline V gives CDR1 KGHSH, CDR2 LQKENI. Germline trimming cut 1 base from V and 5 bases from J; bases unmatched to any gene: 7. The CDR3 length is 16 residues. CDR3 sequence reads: CASSPQTGGPTGELFF. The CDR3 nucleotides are TGTGCCAGCTCACCACAGACGGGAGGCCCAACCGGGGAGCTGTTTTTT.

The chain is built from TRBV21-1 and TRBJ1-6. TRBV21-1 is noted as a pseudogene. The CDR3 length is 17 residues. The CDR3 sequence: CASSKGQGLRNNSPLHF. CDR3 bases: TGTGCCAGCAGCAAAGGCCAGGGCCTTCGGAATAATTCACCCCTCCACTTT.

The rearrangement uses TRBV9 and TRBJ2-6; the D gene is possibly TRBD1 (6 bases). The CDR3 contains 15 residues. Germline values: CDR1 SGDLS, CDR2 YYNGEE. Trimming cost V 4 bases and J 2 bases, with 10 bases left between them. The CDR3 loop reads CASSIHRAGANVLTF. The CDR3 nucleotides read TGTGCCAGCAGCATTCACAGGGCTGGGGCCAACGTCCTGACTTTC.

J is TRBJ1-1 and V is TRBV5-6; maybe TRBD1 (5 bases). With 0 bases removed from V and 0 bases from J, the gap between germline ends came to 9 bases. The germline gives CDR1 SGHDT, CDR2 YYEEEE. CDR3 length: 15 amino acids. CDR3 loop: CASSLVGAMNTEAFF. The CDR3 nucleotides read TGTGCCAGCAGCTTGGTTGGGGCAATGAACACTGAAGCTTTCTTT.

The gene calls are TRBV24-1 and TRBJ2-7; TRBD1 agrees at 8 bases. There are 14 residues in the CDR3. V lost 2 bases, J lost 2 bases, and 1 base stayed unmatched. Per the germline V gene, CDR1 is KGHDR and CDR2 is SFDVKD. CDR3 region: CATSDSGQAYEQYF. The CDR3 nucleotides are TGTGCCACCAGTGATTCGGGACAGGCCTACGAGCAGTACTTC.

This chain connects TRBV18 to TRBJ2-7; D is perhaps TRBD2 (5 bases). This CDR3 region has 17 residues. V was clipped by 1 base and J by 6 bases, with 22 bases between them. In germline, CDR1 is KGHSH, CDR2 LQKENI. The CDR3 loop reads CASSPLIPGVNQGEQYF. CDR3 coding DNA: TGTGCCAGCTCACCACTAATCCCCGGGGTAAACCAAGGCGAGCAGTACTTC.

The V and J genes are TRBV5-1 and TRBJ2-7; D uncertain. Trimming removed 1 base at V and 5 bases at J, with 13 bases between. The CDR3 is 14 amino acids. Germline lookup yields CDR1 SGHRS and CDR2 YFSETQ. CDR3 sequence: CASSLSSDPNEQYF. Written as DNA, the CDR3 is TGCGCCAGCAGCTTGTCGTCTGATCCTAACGAGCAGTACTTC.

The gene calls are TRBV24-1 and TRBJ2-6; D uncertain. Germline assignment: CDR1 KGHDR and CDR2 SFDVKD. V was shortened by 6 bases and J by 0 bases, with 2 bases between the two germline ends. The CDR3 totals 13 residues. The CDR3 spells CATSPSGANVLTF. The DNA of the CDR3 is TGTGCCACCAGTCCCTCTGGGGCCAACGTCCTGACTTTC.

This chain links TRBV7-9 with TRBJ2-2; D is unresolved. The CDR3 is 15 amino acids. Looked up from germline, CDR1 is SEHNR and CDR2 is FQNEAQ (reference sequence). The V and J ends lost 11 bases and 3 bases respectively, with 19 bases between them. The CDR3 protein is CACPPEIVYTGELFF. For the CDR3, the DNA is TGTGCCTGCCCGCCCGAAATAGTGTACACCGGGGAGCTGTTTTTT.

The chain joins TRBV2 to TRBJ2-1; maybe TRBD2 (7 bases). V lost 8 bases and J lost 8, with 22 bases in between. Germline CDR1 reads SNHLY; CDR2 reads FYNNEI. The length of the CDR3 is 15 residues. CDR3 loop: CASSLGGGRKDEQFF. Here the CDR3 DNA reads TGTGCCAGCTCTCTGGGAGGGGGGCGCAAGGATGAGCAGTTCTTC.

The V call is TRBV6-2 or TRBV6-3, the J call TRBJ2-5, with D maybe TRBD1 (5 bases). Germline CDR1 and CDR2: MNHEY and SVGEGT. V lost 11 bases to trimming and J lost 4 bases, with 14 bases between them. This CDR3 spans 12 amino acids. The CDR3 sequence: CAVGQSGETQYF. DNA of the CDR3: TGTGCCGTTGGACAATCGGGAGAGACCCAGTACTTC.